The entry that follows covers one TCR beta chain sequence. Per the authors' pipeline: The assay estimated nucleated cells by amplifying reference gene primers. The data were produced by immunoSEQ multiplex PCR, yet TCRdb's version contains in-frame clones alone and is incomplete. D and trimming were read from the DNA, whereas the V and J calls and clone size are those reported in that table. The sample yields approximately 170,000 clones, about 85% seen once. This CDR3 region has 18 residues. With 3 bases clipped from V and 5 bases from J, the junction kept 14 bases outside the gene matches. The V gene's germline CDR1 is SGDLS and CDR2 YYNGEE. These data originate in a study of blood T cell repertoires in COVID-19. About the study: Italy, Spain and the United States were the sources of the convalescent and acute COVID-19 samples. Nucleic acid was either cDNA or gDNA, and it came from T cells, B-cell-depleted T cells, or PBMCs.

Seattle patient enrollment occurred during active infection, with longitudinal follow-up thereafter. The source of this sequence is an elderly man with COVID-19, enrolled during active disease. The specimen was peripheral blood. The chain joins TRBV9 to TRBJ1-6, with 7 bases lining up with TRBD1. The chain's CDR3 is CASSEGLGTGANNSPLHF. The DNA of the CDR3 is TGTGCCAGCAGCGAGGGGCTGGGAACAGGGGCCAATAATTCACCCCTCCACTTT.